These 2 T cell receptor beta chains came from one sample sequenced in a study of tumor and adjacent non-tumor tissue in lung cancer. A modified ARM-PCR protocol with three rounds of nested PCR amplified TCRbeta. One entry per CDR3 protein results from TCRdb running MiXCR on the multiplex PCR reads. Among roughly 66,000 distinct CDR3 sequences listed, 55% to 85% were seen once. The template was RNA from unsorted bulk tissue. The sequencing input was lung tumor tissue. The origin of the receptors is a man in his sixties with non-small cell lung cancer.

With regard to this clonotype: At one end, the junction sequence differs from germline, possibly due to a read error. The chain uses TRBV10-3 and TRBJ2-7, with a possible D match to TRBD2 (5 bases). The CDR3 loop spans 14 amino acids. CDR1 and CDR2 from the germline V gene are ENHRY and SYGVKD. The CDR3 region is CVISEGYKAYEQYF. CDR3 sequence (DNA): TGTGTCATCAGTGAGGGTTACAAAGCCTACGAGCAGTACTTC.

This clonotype was picked up a small number of times. The chain is built from TRBV28 and TRBJ1-6, with D perhaps TRBD1 (5 bases). Germline V gene data show CDR1 as MDHEN and CDR2 as SYDVKM. With 6 bases removed from V and 7 bases from J, the gap between germline ends came to 16 bases. The CDR3 consists of 15 residues. CDR3 in DNA: TGTGCCAGCAGCCAAAGCGCGCGGGGGAATTCACCCCTCCACTTT. This sequence encodes CASSQSARGNSPLHF.